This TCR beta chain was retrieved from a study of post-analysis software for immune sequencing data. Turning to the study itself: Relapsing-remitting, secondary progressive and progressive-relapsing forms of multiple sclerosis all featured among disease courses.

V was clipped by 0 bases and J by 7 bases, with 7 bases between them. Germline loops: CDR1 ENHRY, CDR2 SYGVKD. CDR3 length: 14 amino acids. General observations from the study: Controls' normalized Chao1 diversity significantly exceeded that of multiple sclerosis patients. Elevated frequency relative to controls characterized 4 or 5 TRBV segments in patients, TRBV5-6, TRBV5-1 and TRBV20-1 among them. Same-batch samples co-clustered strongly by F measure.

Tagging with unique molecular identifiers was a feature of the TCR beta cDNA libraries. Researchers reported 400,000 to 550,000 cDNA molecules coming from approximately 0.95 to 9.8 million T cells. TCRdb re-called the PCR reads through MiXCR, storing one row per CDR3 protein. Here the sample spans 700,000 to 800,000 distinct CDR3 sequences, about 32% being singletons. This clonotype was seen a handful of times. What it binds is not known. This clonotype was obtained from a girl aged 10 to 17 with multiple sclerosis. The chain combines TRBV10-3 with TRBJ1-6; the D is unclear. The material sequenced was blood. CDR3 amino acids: CAISESSGNSPLHF. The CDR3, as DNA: TGTGCCATCAGTGAGTCGTCGGGGAATTCACCCCTCCACTTT.